This T cell receptor beta chain was recovered during a study of radiation and T cells in renal cell carcinoma. Trimming took 8 bases from V and 0 from J, leaving 13 bases between them. The CDR3 spans 13 residues. Germline CDR1 and CDR2: SQVTM and ANQGSEA. As to time point: blood 4 weeks post-SBRT, at nephrectomy. As to treatment: 15 Gy SBRT to primary tumor, nephrectomy 4 weeks later. Blood was sampled at baseline, 2 weeks and 4 weeks after SBRT. General observations from the study: Top tumor clonotypes rose in blood 2 weeks post-radiation, then contracted.

This clone was seen more than once but under ten times. Its cognate antigen is unknown. Clones were read by immunoSEQ multiplex PCR, and TCRdb kept only the in-frame ones, dropping some. The table lists over 90,000 clones, more than 65% of them singletons, with approximately 7.3% in the top ten. The material sequenced was blood, taken from a patient whose treatment included radiotherapy and nephrectomy. This receptor was identified in a man between 60 and 70 years old with renal cell carcinoma. This sequence joins TRBV29-1 and TRBJ1-1; D not certain. The CDR3 sequence is CSSERGLNTEAFF. The CDR3 nucleotides read TGCAGCTCAGAGAGAGGGTTGAACACTGAAGCTTTCTTT.